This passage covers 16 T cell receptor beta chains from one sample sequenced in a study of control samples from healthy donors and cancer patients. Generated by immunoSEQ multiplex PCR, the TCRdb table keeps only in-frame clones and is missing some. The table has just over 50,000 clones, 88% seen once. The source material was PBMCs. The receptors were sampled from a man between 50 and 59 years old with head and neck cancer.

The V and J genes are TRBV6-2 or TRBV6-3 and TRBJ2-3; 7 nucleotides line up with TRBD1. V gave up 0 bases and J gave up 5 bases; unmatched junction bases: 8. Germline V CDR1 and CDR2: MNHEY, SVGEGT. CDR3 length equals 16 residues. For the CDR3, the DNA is TGTGCCAGCAGTTACTCTTGGCCAGGGGGTGGAGATACGCAGTATTTT. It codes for CASSYSWPGGGDTQYF.

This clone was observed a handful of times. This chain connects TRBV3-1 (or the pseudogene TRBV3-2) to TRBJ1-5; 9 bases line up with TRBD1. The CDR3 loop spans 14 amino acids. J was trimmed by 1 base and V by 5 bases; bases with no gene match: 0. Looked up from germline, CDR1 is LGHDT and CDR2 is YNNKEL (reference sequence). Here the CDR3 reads CASSDRGSNQPQHF. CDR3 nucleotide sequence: TGTGCCAGCAGCGACAGGGGGAGCAATCAGCCCCAGCATTTT.

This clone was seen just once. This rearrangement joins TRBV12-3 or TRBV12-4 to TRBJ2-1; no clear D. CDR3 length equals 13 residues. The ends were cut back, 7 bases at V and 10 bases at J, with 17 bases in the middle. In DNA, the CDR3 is TGTGCCAGCACCTCCCGCACAGTTGGGGAGCAGTTCTTC. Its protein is CASTSRTVGEQFF.

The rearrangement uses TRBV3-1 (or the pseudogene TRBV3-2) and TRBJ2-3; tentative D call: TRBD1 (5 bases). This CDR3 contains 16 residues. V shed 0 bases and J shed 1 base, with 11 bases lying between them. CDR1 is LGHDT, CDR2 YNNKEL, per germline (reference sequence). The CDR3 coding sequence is TGTGCCAGCAGCCAAGAAAGGACAATCGGCACAGATACGCAGTATTTT. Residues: CASSQERTIGTDTQYF.

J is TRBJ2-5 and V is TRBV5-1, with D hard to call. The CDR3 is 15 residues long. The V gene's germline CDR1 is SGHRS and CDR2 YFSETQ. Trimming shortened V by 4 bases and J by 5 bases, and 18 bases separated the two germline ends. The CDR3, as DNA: TGCGCCAGCAGCCTGGGCCCGGCAGGCGGCGAGACCCAGTACTTC. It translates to CASSLGPAGGETQYF.

CDR3 amino acids: CASSISGGAGETQYF. The CDR3 nucleotides are TGTGCCAGCAGCATTAGCGGGGGGGCAGGCGAGACCCAGTACTTC. The chain recombines TRBV7-2 with TRBJ2-5; 11 bases align to TRBD2. V trimming: 5 bases; J trimming: 5 bases; junction bases outside the gene matches: 7. The germline V gene has CDR1 SGHTA and CDR2 FQGNSA. The CDR3 totals 15 residues.

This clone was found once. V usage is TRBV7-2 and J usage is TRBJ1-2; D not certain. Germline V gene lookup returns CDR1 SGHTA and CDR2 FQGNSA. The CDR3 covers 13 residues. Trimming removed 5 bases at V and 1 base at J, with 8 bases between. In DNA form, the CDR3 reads TGTGCCAGCAGCCCCACTCGTAACTATGGCTACACCTTC. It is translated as CASSPTRNYGYTF.

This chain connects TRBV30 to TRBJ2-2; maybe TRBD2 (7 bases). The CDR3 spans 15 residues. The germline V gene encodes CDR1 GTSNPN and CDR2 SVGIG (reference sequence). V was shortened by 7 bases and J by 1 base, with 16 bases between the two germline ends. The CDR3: CASSAGALNTGELFF. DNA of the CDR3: TGTGCCTCGTCCGCGGGGGCCCTGAACACCGGGGAGCTGTTTTTT.

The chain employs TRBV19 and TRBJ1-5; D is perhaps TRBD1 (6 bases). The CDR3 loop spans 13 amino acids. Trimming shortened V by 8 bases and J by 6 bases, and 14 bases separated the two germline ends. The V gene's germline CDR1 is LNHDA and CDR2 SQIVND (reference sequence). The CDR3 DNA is TGTGCCAGTGGACAGTCCCCGTTTCAGCCCCAGCATTTT. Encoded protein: CASGQSPFQPQHF.

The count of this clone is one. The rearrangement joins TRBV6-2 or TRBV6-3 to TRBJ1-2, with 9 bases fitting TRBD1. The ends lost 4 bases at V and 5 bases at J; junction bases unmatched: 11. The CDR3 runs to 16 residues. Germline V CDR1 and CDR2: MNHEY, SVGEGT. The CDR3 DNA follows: TGTGCCAGCAGTTTCGGGACAGGGTCTGTTTCGTATGGCTACACCTTC. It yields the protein CASSFGTGSVSYGYTF.

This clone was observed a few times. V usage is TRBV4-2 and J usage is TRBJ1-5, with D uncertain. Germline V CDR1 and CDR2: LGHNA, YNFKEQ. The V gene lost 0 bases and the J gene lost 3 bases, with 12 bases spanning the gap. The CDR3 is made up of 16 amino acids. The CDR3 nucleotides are TGTGCCAGCAGCCAAGATTTTTCAACCTACAATCAGCCCCAGCATTTT. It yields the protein CASSQDFSTYNQPQHF.

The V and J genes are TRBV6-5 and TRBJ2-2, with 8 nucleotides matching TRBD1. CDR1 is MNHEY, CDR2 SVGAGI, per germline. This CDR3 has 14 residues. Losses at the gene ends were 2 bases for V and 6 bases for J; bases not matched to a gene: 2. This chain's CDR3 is CASSYNRGSGELFF. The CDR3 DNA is TGTGCCAGCAGTTACAACAGGGGGTCCGGGGAGCTGTTTTTT.

CDR3 sequence: CAWSVQSSQETQYF. CDR3 nucleotides: TGTGCCTGGAGTGTACAAAGCTCCCAAGAGACCCAGTACTTC. This chain connects TRBV30 to TRBJ2-5; D unresolved. CDR1 is GTSNPN and CDR2 is SVGIG in the germline V gene (reference sequence). V was cut by 0 bases and J by 1 base, with 9 bases left in between. This CDR3 spans 14 amino acids. Supplemented by reference TRBV30 and TRBJ2-5, the full variable domain reads SQTIHQWPATLVQPVGSPLSLECTVEGTSNPNLYWYRQAAGRGLQLLFYSVGIGQISSEVPQNLSASRPQDRQFILSSKKLLLSDSGFYLCAWSVQSSQETQYFGPGTRLLVL.

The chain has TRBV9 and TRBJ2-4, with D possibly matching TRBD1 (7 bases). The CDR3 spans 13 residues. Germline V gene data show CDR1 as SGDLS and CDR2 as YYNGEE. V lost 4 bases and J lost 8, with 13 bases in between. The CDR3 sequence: CASSLRGDDIQYF. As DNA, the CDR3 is TGTGCCAGCAGCCTCAGGGGGGACGACATTCAGTACTTC.

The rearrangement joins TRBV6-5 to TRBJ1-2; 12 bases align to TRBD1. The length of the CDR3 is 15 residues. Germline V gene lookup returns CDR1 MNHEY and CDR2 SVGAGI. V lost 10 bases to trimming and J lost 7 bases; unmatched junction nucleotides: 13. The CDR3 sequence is CATRGQGAGEGGYTF. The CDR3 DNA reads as TGTGCCACCAGGGGACAGGGGGCCGGGGAGGGTGGCTACACCTTC.

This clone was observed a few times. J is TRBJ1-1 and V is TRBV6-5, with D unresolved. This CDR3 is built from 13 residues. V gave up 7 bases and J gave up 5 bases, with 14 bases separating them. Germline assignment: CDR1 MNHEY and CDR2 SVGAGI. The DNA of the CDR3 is TGTGCCAGCACATACTCTCGGTGGACTGAAGCTTTCTTT. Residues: CASTYSRWTEAFF.